These 21 T cell receptor beta chains came from one sample sequenced in a study of technical replicates of blood from a few donors. Some clones are missing from TCRdb's copy, which holds only in-frame ones; the method was immunoSEQ multiplex PCR. The repertoire holds 95,000 or so clones, with approximately 95% as singletons. The sequencing sample was made of T cells isolated from PBMCs. Receptors were obtained from a human donor in good health.

The chain combines TRBV21-1 with TRBJ2-7; the table's TRBD1 call for D was not verified on the DNA. TRBV21-1 is an annotated pseudogene. The CDR3 loop spans 14 amino acids. The chain's CDR3 is CASRDRDSTYEQYF. DNA for the CDR3: TGTGCCAGCAGGGACCGGGACAGCACCTACGAGCAGTACTTC.

This chain joins TRBV5-1 and TRBJ2-1; 11 positions match TRBD2. Trimming cost V 4 bases and J 4 bases; bases outside gene matches: 10. CDR3 length: 17 amino acids. Germline loops: CDR1 SGHRS, CDR2 YFSETQ. The CDR3 spells CASSLTTGTSGYNEQFF. CDR3 nucleotide sequence: TGCGCCAGCAGCCTTACCACCGGGACTAGCGGTTACAATGAGCAGTTCTTC.

CDR3 DNA: TGTGCCAGCAGCTCTACAGGGGGCCACGAGCAGTACTTC. Its protein product is CASSSTGGHEQYF. The chain has TRBV11-3 and TRBJ2-7; 9 positions match TRBD1. The CDR3 is 13 amino acids. The germline V gene encodes CDR1 SGHNT and CDR2 YENEEA. Trimming at V came to 4 bases and at J to 5 bases, leaving 3 bases not matched to a gene.

The V gene is TRBV27, the J gene TRBJ1-1, with D perhaps matching TRBD1 (5 bases). The germline V gene has CDR1 MNHEY and CDR2 SMNVEV (reference sequence). The CDR3 covers 15 residues. The ends were cut back, 6 bases at V and 2 bases at J, with 16 bases in the middle. CDR3 protein: CASRPLGQSNTEAFF. The CDR3 region has the DNA TGTGCCAGCAGGCCCTTGGGGCAGTCAAACACTGAAGCTTTCTTT.

The rearrangement links TRBV28 to TRBJ1-2; 10 positions agree with TRBD1. CDR1 and CDR2 from the germline V gene are MDHEN and SYDVKM. The CDR3 extends over 15 amino acids. Trimming cost V 4 bases and J 4 bases; bases outside gene matches: 6. The chain's CDR3 is CASSYPGQGGYGYTF. As DNA, the CDR3 is TGTGCCAGCAGTTACCCCGGACAGGGGGGCTATGGCTACACCTTC.

The V call is TRBV7-2, the J call TRBJ2-3, with 10 bases fitting TRBD2. J gave up 13 bases and V 7 bases, and 17 bases lay outside the gene matches. The CDR3 consists of 15 residues. In germline, CDR1 is SGHTA, CDR2 FQGNSA. CDR3 nucleotide sequence: TGTGCCAGCAAGTTGGCTAGCGGGAGCCTCGGGGGCAAGTATTTT. Its translation: CASKLASGSLGGKYF.

This clone was observed once. The rearrangement uses TRBV27 and TRBJ2-1; D gene unclear. The CDR3 extends over 11 amino acids. V dropped 6 bases and J dropped 8 bases, with 8 bases sitting between them. CDR1 MNHEY and CDR2 SMNVEV come from the germline V gene (reference sequence). CDR3 sequence (DNA): TGTGCCAGCAGGAGAGGCGATGAGCAGTTCTTC. The encoded protein is CASRRGDEQFF.

V usage is TRBV19 and J usage is TRBJ2-1; 7 bases fit TRBD2. The germline V gene encodes CDR1 LNHDA and CDR2 SQIVND (reference sequence). CDR3 length: 13 residues. With V trimmed by 7 bases and J by 7 bases, 7 bases remained unmatched. The CDR3 loop reads CASNAGVGNEQFF. In DNA form, the CDR3 reads TGTGCCAGTAACGCGGGAGTGGGTAATGAGCAGTTCTTC.

The chain combines TRBV7-8 with TRBJ1-1, with 11 bases that match TRBD1. This CDR3 is 16 amino acids long. Unmatched junction bases numbered 5, after V lost 5 bases and J lost 0 bases. CDR1 is SGHVS, CDR2 FQNEAQ, per germline. In DNA, the CDR3 is TGTGCCAGCAGCAGCCGGACAGGGGGCATGAACACTGAAGCTTTCTTT. Translated, it gives CASSSRTGGMNTEAFF. Full variable domain (remainder filled in from reference TRBV7-8 and TRBJ1-1): GAGVSQSPRYKVAKRGQDVALRCDPISGHVSLFWYQQALGQGPEFLTYFQNEAQLDKSGLPSDRFFAERPEGSVSTLKIQRTQQEDSAVYLCASSSRTGGMNTEAFFGQGTRLTVV.

The J gene is TRBJ2-1, the V gene TRBV6-1; 11 bases map to TRBD2. In germline, CDR1 is MNHNS, CDR2 SASEGT. This CDR3 is 19 amino acids long. The trim removed 2 bases at V and 2 bases at J, leaving 11 bases unmatched. The CDR3 DNA reads as TGTGCCAGCAGTGAATCTGGACTAGCGGGCACTACTCCCTACAATGAGCAGTTCTTC. It encodes CASSESGLAGTTPYNEQFF.

CDR3 in amino acids: CASSLAGSDTQYF. The CDR3 nucleotides read TGTGCCAGCAGCTTGGCAGGATCAGATACGCAGTATTTT. V gene TRBV5-4 combines with J gene TRBJ2-3, with D hard to call. The germline V gene has CDR1 SGHNT and CDR2 YYREEE (reference sequence). The V end lost 0 bases, the J end lost 4 bases, and 6 bases lay between the germline ends. The CDR3 length is 13 residues.

The chain is built from TRBV5-8 and TRBJ1-2; perhaps TRBD1 as D (6 bases). The V end was cut by 7 bases, the J end by 9 bases, with 25 bases between. The CDR3 is 15 amino acids. Germline V gene data show CDR1 as SGHTS and CDR2 as YDEGEE. This CDR3 reads CASQKVRGSGQSYTF. The CDR3 bases are TGTGCCAGCCAAAAAGTAAGGGGGTCCGGACAAAGCTACACCTTC. The variable domain in full, with the rest retrieved from reference TRBV5-8 and TRBJ1-2, is EAGVTQSPTHLIKTRGQQATLRCSPISGHTSVYWYQQALGLGLQFLLWYDEGEERNRGNFPPRFSGRQFPNYSSELNVNALELEDSALYLCASQKVRGSGQSYTFGSGTRLTVV.

V is TRBV7-9 and J is TRBJ2-3; 8 bases fit TRBD1. The V and J ends lost 5 bases and 3 bases, in that order; junction bases with no gene match: 10. Looked up from germline, CDR1 is SEHNR and CDR2 is FQNEAQ (reference sequence). This CDR3 spans 16 amino acids. The CDR3 here is CASSPKQGGKTDTQYF. DNA of the CDR3: TGTGCCAGCAGCCCAAAACAGGGGGGTAAGACAGATACGCAGTATTTT.

This chain links TRBV11-2 with TRBJ2-7, with 9 nucleotides matching TRBD2. J gave up 5 bases and V 2 bases, and 4 bases lay outside the gene matches. Germline V CDR1 and CDR2: SGHAT, FQNNGV. The CDR3 sequence is 14 residues long. The CDR3 region has the DNA TGTGCCAGCAGCTTACCGGGACTAGCAAACGAGCAGTACTTC. It specifies CASSLPGLANEQYF.

This clone was counted once. This chain connects TRBV4-2 to TRBJ2-1; D unclear. The CDR3 length is 15 residues. Germline CDR1 reads LGHNA; CDR2 reads YNFKEQ. V shed 1 base and J shed 9 bases, with 16 bases lying between them. The CDR3 reads CASSQVLLGAGEQFF. The DNA for the CDR3 is TGTGCCAGCAGCCAAGTATTGCTAGGTGCTGGTGAGCAGTTCTTC.

The genes are TRBV10-3 and TRBJ2-4; possibly TRBD1 for D (6 bases). Trimming took off 3 bases at V and 6 bases at J, with 15 bases between the two ends. The CDR3 length is 15 residues. Looked up from germline, CDR1 is ENHRY and CDR2 is SYGVKD. CDR3 sequence (DNA): TGTGCCATCAGTGATGTTTCAGGGGATGGAAACATTCAGTACTTC. Translating it yields CAISDVSGDGNIQYF.

V is TRBV19 and J is TRBJ2-1, with 8 bases aligning to TRBD2. CDR1 LNHDA and CDR2 SQIVND come from the germline V gene (reference sequence). The V gene end was trimmed by 8 bases and the J gene end by 4 bases; junction bases not matched to a gene: 10. The CDR3 consists of 15 residues. CDR3 sequence (DNA): TGTGCCAGTGGGGAGCGGGAGTCCTTTTACAATGAGCAGTTCTTC. This gives the protein CASGERESFYNEQFF.

This rearrangement joins TRBV4-1 to TRBJ1-5, with a tentative D call TRBD1 (5 bases). Per the germline V gene, CDR1 is MGHRA and CDR2 is YSYEKL. Between the trimmed V and J ends, which lost 5 bases and 4 bases, there was a span of 9 bases. The CDR3 totals 13 residues. As DNA, the CDR3 is TGCGCCAGCAGCGCACAGGAGAATCAGCCCCAGCATTTT. Its translation is CASSAQENQPQHF.

V and J are TRBV11-2 and TRBJ1-1; maybe TRBD1 (6 bases). The germline V gene encodes CDR1 SGHAT and CDR2 FQNNGV. The V end was cut by 5 bases, the J end by 5 bases, with 18 bases between. The CDR3 contains 15 residues. For the CDR3, the DNA is TGTGCCAGCAGCCCCGACATGGTGAGGGGGACTGAAGCTTTCTTT. Residues: CASSPDMVRGTEAFF.

V and J are TRBV19 and TRBJ2-7, with D perhaps TRBD2 (6 bases). CDR1 and CDR2 (germline): LNHDA, SQIVND (reference sequence). The ends were cut back, 4 bases at V and 3 bases at J, with 16 bases in the middle. The CDR3 consists of 15 residues. CDR3 residues: CASSNPRASVYEQYF. The DNA of the CDR3 is TGTGCCAGTAGTAACCCCCGGGCTAGCGTCTACGAGCAGTACTTC. The full variable domain, with the rest looked up from reference TRBV19 and TRBJ2-7, is DGGITQSPKYLFRKEGQNVTLSCEQNLNHDAMYWYRQDPGQGLRLIYYSQIVNDFQKGDIAEGYSVSREKKESFPLTVTSAQKNPTAFYLCASSNPRASVYEQYFGPGTRLTVT.

This chain links TRBV18 with TRBJ1-2, with D possibly being TRBD1 (5 bases). V was clipped by 4 bases and J by 8 bases, with 14 bases between them. The CDR3 length is 13 residues. Germline V gene data show CDR1 as KGHSH and CDR2 as LQKENI. CDR3 in DNA: TGTGCCAGCTCACAACAGGAGAAAGAGGGCTACACCTTC. As protein: CASSQQEKEGYTF.